The 17 T cell receptor beta chains reported below all come from one sample, sequenced in a study of cytomegalovirus exposure and HLA in healthy donors. Profiled with immunoSEQ multiplex PCR; TCRdb holds only in-frame clones, not every one. Of about 150,000 clones listed, approximately 91% are singletons. The sample was PBMCs. Every receptor here comes from a woman aged 18-29 years in good health and CMV-seropositive.

This clone came up once. V usage is TRBV5-6 and J usage is TRBJ2-3; TRBD2 matches at 8 bases. The J segment lost 2 bases and the V segment lost 3 bases, leaving 5 bases of the junction unmatched. Germline V lookup: CDR1 SGHDT, CDR2 YYEEEE. The CDR3 runs 15 residues. This chain's CDR3 is CASSSLAEITDTQYF. The CDR3 DNA reads TGTGCCAGCAGCTCACTAGCGGAAATCACAGATACGCAGTATTTT.

The CDR3 sequence: CASSQGREGSDTQYF. For the CDR3, the DNA is TGTGCCAGCAGCCAAGGGCGGGAGGGTTCTGATACGCAGTATTTT. V usage is TRBV4-2 and J usage is TRBJ2-3; 9 bases agree with TRBD2. The junction had 5 bases not matched to a gene; V was cut back by 1 base and J by 6 bases. Germline CDR1 and CDR2: LGHNA and YNFKEQ. The CDR3 is 15 amino acids.

The V gene is TRBV30, the J gene TRBJ1-1; 11 bases line up with TRBD1. CDR1 and CDR2 from the germline V gene are GTSNPN and SVGIG (reference sequence). The CDR3 extends over 14 amino acids. The trim removed 5 bases at V and 3 bases at J, leaving 5 bases unmatched. CDR3 nucleotide sequence: TGTGCCTGGGGACAGGGGGCATGGGACACTGAAGCTTTCTTT. Its translation: CAWGQGAWDTEAFF.

The genes are TRBV11-3 and TRBJ2-7, with a tentative D call TRBD1 (6 bases). The CDR3 covers 15 residues. Germline CDR1 SGHNT, CDR2 YENEEA. Trimming took 3 bases from V and 3 from J, leaving 15 bases between them. CDR3 in amino acids: CASSLNREEHYEQYF. The DNA for the CDR3 is TGTGCCAGCAGCTTGAACAGGGAAGAACACTACGAGCAGTACTTC.

This chain uses TRBV30 with TRBJ2-2, with a possible D match to TRBD2 (5 bases). Trimming took 0 bases from V and 6 from J, leaving 20 bases between them. CDR3 length equals 17 residues. CDR1 GTSNPN and CDR2 SVGIG come from the germline V gene (reference sequence). The CDR3 nucleotides are TGTGCCTGGAGTGTACGGAGGTTGCAGGACCAAGCCGGGGAGCTGTTTTTT. Translation: CAWSVRRLQDQAGELFF. Combining the CDR3 with reference TRBV30 and TRBJ2-2 gives the whole variable domain SQTIHQWPATLVQPVGSPLSLECTVEGTSNPNLYWYRQAAGRGLQLLFYSVGIGQISSEVPQNLSASRPQDRQFILSSKKLLLSDSGFYLCAWSVRRLQDQAGELFFGEGSRLTVL.

The V and J genes are TRBV28 and TRBJ1-2; TRBD1 matches at 8 bases. The V and J ends lost 10 bases and 4 bases, in that order; junction bases with no gene match: 8. Looked up from germline, CDR1 is MDHEN and CDR2 is SYDVKM. The CDR3 has 13 amino acids. The CDR3 nucleotides read TGTGCCACCAGGGGGCCAAAGGGCTATGGCTACACCTTC. Residues: CATRGPKGYGYTF.

The chain recombines TRBV7-2 with TRBJ2-1, with 10 bases matching TRBD1. The V gene end was trimmed by 5 bases and the J gene end by 1 base; junction bases not matched to a gene: 8. CDR1 and CDR2 (germline): SGHTA, FQGNSA. This CDR3 is 17 amino acids long. The CDR3 is CASSPRQGASSYNEQFF. The CDR3 DNA reads as TGTGCCAGCAGCCCGCGACAGGGGGCTTCTTCCTACAATGAGCAGTTCTTC.

This clone was seen at least ten times. J is TRBJ2-1 and V is TRBV2; maybe TRBD2 (6 bases). Trimming stripped 3 bases from V and 7 bases from J, with 19 bases between. Germline V gene sequence: CDR1 SNHLY, CDR2 FYNNEI. This CDR3 contains 16 residues. Here the CDR3 reads CASSEVEAGTGNEQFF. The DNA for the CDR3 is TGTGCCAGCAGTGAGGTCGAGGCGGGAACGGGGAATGAGCAGTTCTTC.

This clone was counted at least ten times. The chain links TRBV7-9 to TRBJ2-7; 10 nucleotides agree with TRBD1. The germline V gene has CDR1 SEHNR and CDR2 FQNEAQ (reference sequence). V lost 5 bases to trimming and J lost 5 bases; unmatched junction nucleotides: 6. This CDR3 contains 14 residues. The CDR3 sequence: CASSLGQGRDEQYF. The CDR3 bases are TGTGCCAGCAGCCTGGGACAGGGGCGGGACGAGCAGTACTTC.

This chain joins TRBV12-5 and TRBJ2-5; 9 bases agree with TRBD1. The ends lost 1 base at V and 4 bases at J; junction bases unmatched: 10. Germline CDR1 reads LGHNT; CDR2 reads FRNRAP. The CDR3 contains 17 residues. This chain's CDR3 is CASGLGVGTGRGETQYF. CDR3 coding DNA: TGTGCTAGTGGTTTGGGTGTCGGGACAGGGAGAGGAGAGACCCAGTACTTC.

This rearrangement joins TRBV11-2 to TRBJ2-5; no clear D gene. Germline CDR1 SGHAT, CDR2 FQNNGV. The CDR3 spans 16 residues. Between the trimmed V and J ends, which lost 2 bases and 5 bases, there was a span of 18 bases. The CDR3 is CASSLLVPGSGETQYF. CDR3 coding DNA: TGTGCCAGCAGCTTATTGGTCCCAGGTTCTGGGGAGACCCAGTACTTC.

This clone was observed a handful of times. The J gene is TRBJ2-2, the V gene TRBV30; D not resolved. The ends were cut back, 0 bases at V and 3 bases at J, with 8 bases in the middle. The germline V gene has CDR1 GTSNPN and CDR2 SVGIG (reference sequence). This CDR3 contains 14 residues. CDR3 loop: CAWSVQPDTGELFF. The CDR3 DNA reads as TGTGCCTGGAGTGTACAGCCAGACACCGGGGAGCTGTTTTTT.

The chain employs TRBV5-1 and TRBJ1-4, with D tentatively TRBD1 (5 bases). Germline CDR1 is SGHRS and CDR2 is YFSETQ. Trimming cost V 3 bases and J 2 bases, with 14 bases left between them. The CDR3 totals 16 residues. CDR3 protein: CASSSVNRFTNEKLFF. The CDR3 nucleotides read TGCGCCAGCAGCTCCGTGAACAGGTTCACTAATGAAAAACTGTTTTTT.

This clone turned up a few times. V is TRBV13 and J is TRBJ2-7; no clear D. The V gene lost 2 bases and the J gene lost 2 bases, with 10 bases spanning the gap. This CDR3 region has 14 residues. The germline CDR1 and CDR2 sequences are PRHDT and FYEKMQ (reference sequence). This CDR3 reads CASSLRRLTYEQYF. CDR3 nucleotide sequence: TGTGCCAGCAGCTTACGCAGGTTGACCTACGAGCAGTACTTC.

The chain recombines TRBV27 with TRBJ1-2, with D possibly being TRBD1 (6 bases). CDR3 size: 15 residues. The germline gives CDR1 MNHEY, CDR2 SMNVEV (reference sequence). The ends were cut back, 5 bases at V and 1 base at J, with 14 bases in the middle. CDR3 DNA: TGTGCCAGCAGTCCGATGACAGGATTTAACTATGGCTACACCTTC. Its translation is CASSPMTGFNYGYTF.

The chain joins TRBV11-3 to TRBJ1-5, with D possibly TRBD1 on 6 matching bases. V was pared by 0 bases and J by 1 base, with 13 bases between. This CDR3 is 17 amino acids long. The germline V gene has CDR1 SGHNT and CDR2 YENEEA. This CDR3 is CASSLDPKGGSNQPQHF. CDR3 in DNA: TGTGCCAGCAGCTTAGATCCTAAGGGGGGGAGCAATCAGCCCCAGCATTTT.

V usage is TRBV28 and J usage is TRBJ2-7; 7 positions match TRBD2. J gave up 4 bases and V 4 bases, and 7 bases lay outside the gene matches. The CDR3 sequence is 14 residues long. The germline gives CDR1 MDHEN, CDR2 SYDVKM. The CDR3 DNA follows: TGTGCCAGCAGTTCTTACCGGGGGGTTTACGAGCAGTACTTC. It specifies CASSSYRGVYEQYF.